What follows are 2 T cell receptor beta chains derived from one specimen sequenced in a study of T cell repertoires in cytomegalovirus infection. TCRdb re-derived calls from the reads in MiXCR, one entry per CDR3 protein. The data show 700,000 to 950,000 distinct CDR3 sequences, 32% seen once. These receptors have no known antigen. The sample in question was cultured CD8+ T cells from PBMCs, obtained from culture after CMV antigen stimulation. The receptors stem from a human donor in good health (CMV status not recorded). Some clones in this sample may be carry-over from other donors' samples.

The J gene is TRBJ2-7, the V gene TRBV5-5; 9 nucleotides line up with TRBD2. V lost 4 bases, J lost 5 bases, and 10 bases stayed unmatched. The CDR3 runs 15 residues. Germline loops: CDR1 SGHKS, CDR2 YYEKEE (reference sequence). CDR3 nucleotides: TGTGCCAGCAGCCCGGACGGCGGGGGGGTCGACGAGCAGTACGTC. Translating gives CASSPDGGGVDEQYV.

The chain uses TRBV27 and TRBJ2-1; maybe TRBD2 (6 bases). Germline loops: CDR1 MNHEY, CDR2 SMNVEV (reference sequence). V was trimmed by 5 bases and J by 8 bases, leaving 16 bases between them. This CDR3 has 14 amino acids. The CDR3 reads CASSILTSKYEQFF. CDR3 bases: TGTGCCAGCAGTATACTTACTAGCAAGTATGAGCAGTTCTTC.